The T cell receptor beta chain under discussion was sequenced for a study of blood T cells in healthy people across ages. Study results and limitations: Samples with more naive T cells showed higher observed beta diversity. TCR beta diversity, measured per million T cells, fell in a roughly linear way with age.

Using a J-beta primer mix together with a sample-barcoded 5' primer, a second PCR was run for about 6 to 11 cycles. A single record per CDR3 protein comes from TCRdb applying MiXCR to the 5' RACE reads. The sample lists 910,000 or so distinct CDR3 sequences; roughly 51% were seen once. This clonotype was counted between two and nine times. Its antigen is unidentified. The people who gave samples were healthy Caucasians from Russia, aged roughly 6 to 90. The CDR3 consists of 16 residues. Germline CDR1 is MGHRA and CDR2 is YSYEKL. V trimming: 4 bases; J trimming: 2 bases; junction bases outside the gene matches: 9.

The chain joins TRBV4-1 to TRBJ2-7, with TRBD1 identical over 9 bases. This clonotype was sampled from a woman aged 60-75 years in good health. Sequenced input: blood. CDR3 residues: CASSPVTGGQPYEQYF. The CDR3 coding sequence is TGCGCCAGCAGCCCAGTGACAGGGGGGCAACCCTACGAGCAGTACTTC.